Reported below is one TCR beta chain. Germline CDR1 SGHRS, CDR2 YFSETQ. V trimming: 7 bases; J trimming: 7 bases; junction bases outside the gene matches: 8. The length of the CDR3 is 14 residues. The repertoire was sequenced with immunoSEQ multiplex PCR; TCRdb's copy has only in-frame clones and lacks some. The sample lists 150,000 to 200,000 clones, 88% seen once, with 3.5% to 4.5% in the top ten. The data are from a study of blood T cell repertoires in COVID-19. The chain uses TRBV5-1 and TRBJ1-4; TRBD1 agrees at 9 bases. This TCR was recovered from a human donor in a cohort sampled during active COVID-19. The sequencing sample was made of peripheral blood. The CDR3 is CASRKQGAREKLFF. CDR3 DNA sequence: TGCGCCAGCCGCAAACAGGGGGCGCGTGAAAAACTGTTTTTT.